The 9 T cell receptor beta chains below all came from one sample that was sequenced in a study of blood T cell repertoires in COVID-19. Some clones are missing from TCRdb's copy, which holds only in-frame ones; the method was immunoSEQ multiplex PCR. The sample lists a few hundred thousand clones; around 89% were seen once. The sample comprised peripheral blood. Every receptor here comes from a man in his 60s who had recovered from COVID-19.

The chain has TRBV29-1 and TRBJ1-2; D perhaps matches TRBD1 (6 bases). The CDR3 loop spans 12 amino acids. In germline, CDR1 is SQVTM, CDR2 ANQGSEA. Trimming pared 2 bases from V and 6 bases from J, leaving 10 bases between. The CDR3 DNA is TGCAGCGTTGAACGGACAGAGGATGGCTACACCTTC. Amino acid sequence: CSVERTEDGYTF.

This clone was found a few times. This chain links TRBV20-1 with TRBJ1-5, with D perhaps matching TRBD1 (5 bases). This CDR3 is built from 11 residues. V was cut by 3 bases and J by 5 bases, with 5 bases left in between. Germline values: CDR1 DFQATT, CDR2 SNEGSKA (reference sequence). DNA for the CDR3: TGCAGTGCTAGCAGGGATCAGCCCCAGCATTTT. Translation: CSASRDQPQHF.

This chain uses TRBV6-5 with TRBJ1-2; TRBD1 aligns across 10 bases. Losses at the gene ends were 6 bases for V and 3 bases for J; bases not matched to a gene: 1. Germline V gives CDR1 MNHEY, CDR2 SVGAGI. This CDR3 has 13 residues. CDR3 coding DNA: TGTGCCAGCAGGGGGACAGGGGACTATGGCTACACCTTC. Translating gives CASRGTGDYGYTF.

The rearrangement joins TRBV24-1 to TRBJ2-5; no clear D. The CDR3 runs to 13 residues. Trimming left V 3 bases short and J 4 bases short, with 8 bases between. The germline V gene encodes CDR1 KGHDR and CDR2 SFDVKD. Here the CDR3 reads CATSDLLRETQYF. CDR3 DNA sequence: TGTGCCACCAGTGATCTACTGAGAGAGACCCAGTACTTC.

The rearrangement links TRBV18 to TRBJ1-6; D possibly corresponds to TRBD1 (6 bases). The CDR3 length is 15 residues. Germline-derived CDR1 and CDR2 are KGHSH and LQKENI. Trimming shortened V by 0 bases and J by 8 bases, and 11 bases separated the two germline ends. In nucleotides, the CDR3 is TGTGCCAGCTCACCACCACAGGGTGGGGATTCACCCCTCCACTTT. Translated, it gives CASSPPQGGDSPLHF.

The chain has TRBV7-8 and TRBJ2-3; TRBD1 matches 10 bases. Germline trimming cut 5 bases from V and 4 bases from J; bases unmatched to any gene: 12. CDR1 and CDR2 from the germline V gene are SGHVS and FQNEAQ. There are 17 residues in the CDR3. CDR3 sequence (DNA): TGTGCCAGCAGCCCCGGCCTTGGGACAGGGGTTTCAGATACGCAGTATTTT. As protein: CASSPGLGTGVSDTQYF.

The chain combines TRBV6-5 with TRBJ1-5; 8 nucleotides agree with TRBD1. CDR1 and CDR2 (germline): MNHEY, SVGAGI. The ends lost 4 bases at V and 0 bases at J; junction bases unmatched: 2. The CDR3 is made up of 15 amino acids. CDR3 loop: CASSSDRASNQPQHF. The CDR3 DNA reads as TGTGCCAGCAGTTCGGACAGGGCTAGCAATCAGCCCCAGCATTTT.

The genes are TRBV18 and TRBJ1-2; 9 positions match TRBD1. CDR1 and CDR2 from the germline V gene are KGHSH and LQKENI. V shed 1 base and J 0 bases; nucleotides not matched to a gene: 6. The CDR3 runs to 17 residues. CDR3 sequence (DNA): TGTGCCAGCTCACCACGGGACAGGGTAGTTTCTAACTATGGCTACACCTTC. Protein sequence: CASSPRDRVVSNYGYTF.

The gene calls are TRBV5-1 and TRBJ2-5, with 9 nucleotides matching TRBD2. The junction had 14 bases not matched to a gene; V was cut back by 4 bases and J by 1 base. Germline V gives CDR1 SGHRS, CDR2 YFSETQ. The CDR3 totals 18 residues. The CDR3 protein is CASSPGGSGGNFQETQYF. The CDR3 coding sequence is TGCGCCAGCAGCCCGGGTGGTAGCGGGGGAAACTTCCAAGAGACCCAGTACTTC.